These 27 T cell receptor beta chains were all obtained from the same sample, sequenced in a study of T cells in Graves' hyperthyroidism and ophthalmopathy. Amplification yielded TCR beta CDR3 regions, with RNA transcripts as the source. TCR CDR3 underwent first-round RT-PCR with the HTBI primer set. TCRdb processed the multiplex PCR reads anew with MiXCR; each CDR3 protein has one entry. The sample comprises fewer than 350,000 distinct CDR3 sequences, around 20% of which are singletons, and over 40% rests with the top ten. The sample consisted of blood. The source of these receptors is a woman between 45 and 65 years old with Graves' hyperthyroidism.

This rearrangement joins TRBV11-2 to TRBJ2-1; D call uncertain. This CDR3 has 14 amino acids. The V and J ends lost 3 bases and 4 bases respectively, with 10 bases between them. Germline V gene data show CDR1 as SGHAT and CDR2 as FQNNGV. In DNA form, the CDR3 reads TGTGCCAGCAGCTTTGGACCAGAATACAATGAGCAGTTCTTC. As protein: CASSFGPEYNEQFF.

The CDR3 DNA is TGTGCCAGCAGTTTAGCGGGGGAGGGATCAGCCCAGCATTTT. Protein product: CASSLAGEGSAQHF. The chain joins TRBV12-3 or TRBV12-4 to TRBJ1-5; a possible D gene is TRBD1 (5 bases). The CDR3 spans 14 residues. V was clipped by 0 bases and J by 11 bases, with 14 bases between them.

This clonotype was counted at least ten times. The V call is TRBV5-1, the J call TRBJ1-1; 8 bases fit TRBD1. With 4 bases clipped from V and 7 bases from J, the junction kept 6 bases outside the gene matches. The CDR3 has 13 residues. The germline CDR1 and CDR2 sequences are SGHRS and YFSETQ. The CDR3 here is CASSLQDRGEAFF. CDR3 coding DNA: TGCGCCAGCAGCCTACAAGACAGGGGTGAAGCTTTCTTT.

This clonotype has ten or more counts. The gene calls are TRBV28 and TRBJ1-2; D uncertain. Germline V gene lookup returns CDR1 MDHEN and CDR2 SYDVKM. V lost 7 bases and J 5 bases, leaving 14 bases between the germline ends. The CDR3 is 13 residues long. The CDR3 DNA sequence: TGTGCCAGCACTACGGAACACTTGTATGGCTACACCTTC. It is translated as CASTTEHLYGYTF.

The chain has TRBV6-2 or TRBV6-3 and TRBJ2-5; D gene unclear. The germline CDR1 and CDR2 sequences are MNHEY and SVGEGT. The CDR3 has 12 amino acids. Trimming took off 10 bases at V and 5 bases at J, with 14 bases between the two ends. CDR3 in DNA: TGTGCCACCTCACCCGTTGGGGAGACCCAGTACTTC. Protein sequence: CATSPVGETQYF.

The table lists this clonotype with a few counts. The chain is built from TRBV28 and TRBJ2-3; TRBD2 agrees at 8 bases. Germline-derived CDR1 and CDR2 are MDHEN and SYDVKM. The trim removed 7 bases at V and 3 bases at J, leaving 9 bases unmatched. The CDR3 is made up of 15 amino acids. In DNA, the CDR3 is TGTGCCAGCATCTCCGGGGGGGCGGGGACAGATACGCAGTATTTT. It codes for CASISGGAGTDTQYF.

This clonotype was counted between two and nine times. This chain connects TRBV7-2 to TRBJ1-5, with TRBD1 matching over 7 bases. The CDR3 runs to 15 residues. Per germline, CDR1 SGHTA and CDR2 FQGNSA. V trimming: 5 bases; J trimming: 3 bases; junction bases outside the gene matches: 7. CDR3 residues: CASSAQGGINQPQHF. CDR3 coding DNA: TGTGCCAGCAGCGCCCAGGGGGGGATCAATCAGCCCCAGCATTTT.

This clonotype came up a few times. The rearrangement joins TRBV7-2 to TRBJ1-1; D not certain. The CDR3 runs 14 residues. The V end was cut by 5 bases, the J end by 1 base, with 11 bases between. CDR1 is SGHTA, CDR2 FQGNSA, per germline. The CDR3 reads CASSRDLTNTEAFF. CDR3 nucleotide sequence: TGTGCCAGCAGCCGAGACTTGACGAACACTGAAGCTTTCTTT. Using reference TRBV7-2 and TRBJ1-1 for the parts outside the CDR3, the full variable domain is GAGVSQSPSNKVTEKGKDVELRCDPISGHTALYWYRQSLGQGLEFLIYFQGNSAPDKSGLPSDRFSAERTGGSVSTLTIQRTQQEDSAVYLCASSRDLTNTEAFFGQGTRLTVV.

In this sample, this clonotype turned up many times. The CDR3 here is CASSFRSGKETQYF. The DNA for the CDR3 is TGTGCCAGCAGTTTCCGGAGCGGAAAAGAGACCCAGTACTTC. The V and J genes are TRBV12-3 or TRBV12-4 and TRBJ2-5, with a tentative D call TRBD2 (5 bases). The V end was cut by 3 bases, the J end by 3 bases, with 11 bases between. The CDR3 loop spans 14 amino acids.

The table lists this clonotype with many counts. Written as DNA, the CDR3 is TGCAGTGCGAGGACTAGCGGGGGGGCAGCAGATACGCAGTATTTT. Its protein product is CSARTSGGAADTQYF. The chain has TRBV20-1 and TRBJ2-3; 15 bases are shared with TRBD2. Per the germline V gene, CDR1 is DFQATT and CDR2 is SNEGSKA (reference sequence). The CDR3 has 15 amino acids. V shed 6 bases and J 4 bases; nucleotides not matched to a gene: 5.

The genes are TRBV7-9 and TRBJ1-1; D gene uncertain. The CDR3 has 14 amino acids. Trimming stripped 5 bases from V and 1 base from J, with 11 bases between. Germline CDR1 SEHNR, CDR2 FQNEAQ (reference sequence). CDR3 coding DNA: TGTGCCAGCAGCCCGCCCAATCGGAACACTGAAGCTTTCTTT. Amino acids: CASSPPNRNTEAFF.

This clonotype was seen a handful of times. The chain joins TRBV7-9 to TRBJ2-7; D unclear. V lost 2 bases to trimming and J lost 0 bases, with 8 bases between them. This CDR3 is built from 14 residues. Germline assignment: CDR1 SEHNR and CDR2 FQNEAQ (reference sequence). The CDR3 here is CASSLSPSSYEQYF. CDR3 in DNA: TGTGCCAGCAGCTTAAGCCCCAGCTCCTACGAGCAGTACTTC.

The sample holds many counts of this clonotype. The J gene is TRBJ2-2, the V gene TRBV2; no reliable D call. CDR3 size: 12 residues. Between the trimmed V and J ends, which lost 7 bases and 4 bases, there was a span of 7 bases. Germline CDR1 and CDR2: SNHLY and FYNNEI. The CDR3 bases are TGTGCCAGCACTATGGGCACCGGGGAGCTGTTTTTT. This codes for CASTMGTGELFF.

At least ten counts were recorded for this clonotype. The chain has TRBV6-1 and TRBJ1-1, with D possibly TRBD1 on 6 matching bases. Deletions cut 3 bases from V and 5 bases from J, with 10 bases between. Germline V gene data show CDR1 as MNHNS and CDR2 as SASEGT. CDR3 length equals 13 residues. The CDR3, as DNA: TGTGCCAGCAGTGACAGGGGTGGGACTGAAGCTTTCTTT. Translating gives CASSDRGGTEAFF.

This sequence joins TRBV6-6 and TRBJ1-2; D unresolved. The CDR3 contains 14 residues. V was clipped by 0 bases and J by 8 bases, with 13 bases between them. Looked up from germline, CDR1 is MNHNY and CDR2 is SVGAGI (reference sequence). CDR3 sequence: CASSYSSGRSGYTF. The CDR3, as DNA: TGTGCCAGCAGTTACTCGAGCGGCCGCAGCGGCTACACCTTC.

V is TRBV20-1 and J is TRBJ1-1; D is uncertain. The germline gives CDR1 DFQATT, CDR2 SNEGSKA (reference sequence). The CDR3 runs 14 residues. With 0 bases removed from V and 7 bases from J, the gap between germline ends came to 15 bases. CDR3 in DNA: TGCAGTGCTAGAGATCCCAAGGGTTCTCTTGAAGCTTTCTTT. The encoded protein is CSARDPKGSLEAFF.

This clonotype was picked up many times. The V and J genes are TRBV2 and TRBJ2-5; 9 nucleotides agree with TRBD1. The CDR3 consists of 16 residues. Germline trimming cut 8 bases from V and 7 bases from J; bases unmatched to any gene: 17. Looked up from germline, CDR1 is SNHLY and CDR2 is FYNNEI. The CDR3 is CASHKLGQGASGTQYF. CDR3 coding DNA: TGTGCCAGCCACAAGCTGGGACAGGGAGCGTCGGGGACCCAGTACTTC.

The table lists this clonotype with many counts. The chain joins TRBV28 to TRBJ2-3; TRBD1 is a possible D gene (6 bases). V lost 6 bases and J 3 bases, leaving 13 bases between the germline ends. This CDR3 is built from 14 residues. CDR1 is MDHEN, CDR2 SYDVKM, per germline. CDR3 sequence reads: CASRRGGATDTQYF. Written as DNA, the CDR3 is TGTGCCAGCAGAAGAGGGGGAGCAACAGATACGCAGTATTTT.

This clonotype was seen at least ten times. The chain recombines TRBV28 with TRBJ1-2; 7 nucleotides agree with TRBD1. Germline CDR1 reads MDHEN; CDR2 reads SYDVKM. The junction had 1 base not matched to a gene; V was cut back by 2 bases and J by 4 bases. The CDR3 has 13 amino acids. DNA for the CDR3: TGTGCCAGCAGTTTAAGGGACAGCTATGGCTACACCTTC. Residues: CASSLRDSYGYTF.

This clonotype has a count of ten or more. The chain employs TRBV6-1 and TRBJ1-1; maybe TRBD1 (5 bases). V lost 6 bases and J lost 2, with 13 bases in between. Per the germline V gene, CDR1 is MNHNS and CDR2 is SASEGT. The CDR3 has 14 residues. The CDR3 bases are TGTGCCAGCAGAATGGGACCCCTCAACACTGAAGCTTTCTTT. Translating it yields CASRMGPLNTEAFF.

This clonotype was detected only once. This chain uses TRBV2 with TRBJ2-2; a weak D match, TRBD2 (5 bases). Germline V gene lookup returns CDR1 SNHLY and CDR2 FYNNEI. V was shortened by 6 bases and J by 3 bases, with 14 bases between the two germline ends. The CDR3 sequence is 15 residues long. The CDR3 loop reads CASSRLGSDTGELFF. DNA of the CDR3: TGTGCCAGCAGCCGGCTGGGGAGTGACACCGGGGAGCTGTTTTTT.

A word on this clonotype: A much more abundant neighbour one base away suggests this may be a read error. The chain carries TRBV3-1 and TRBJ2-1; D gene unclear. The CDR3 is 15 residues long. V lost 0 bases, J lost 4 bases, and 10 bases lay in between. Germline V gene sequence: CDR1 LGHDT, CDR2 YNNKEL (reference sequence). In DNA, the CDR3 is TGTGCCAGCAGCCAAGAGCCGATAGGTTACAATGAGCAGTTCTTC. Translating it yields CASSQEPIGYNEQFF.

This clonotype was found many times. V is TRBV20-1 and J is TRBJ1-1; 10 positions agree with TRBD1. J was trimmed by 2 bases and V by 8 bases; bases with no gene match: 14. Germline CDR1 is DFQATT and CDR2 is SNEGSKA (reference sequence). The CDR3 is 16 residues long. Written as DNA, the CDR3 is TGCAGTACGGGACAGGGGAGGGGTGAGGGAAACACTGAAGCTTTCTTT. It translates to CSTGQGRGEGNTEAFF.

In this sample, this clonotype turned up many times. The V gene is TRBV9, the J gene TRBJ2-7, with unresolved D. The germline V gene encodes CDR1 SGDLS and CDR2 YYNGEE. The CDR3 contains 14 residues. Deletions cut 0 bases from V and 2 bases from J, with 9 bases between. CDR3 sequence reads: CASSVVGSTYEQYF. DNA of the CDR3: TGTGCCAGCAGCGTAGTGGGCAGCACCTACGAGCAGTACTTC.

The V and J genes are TRBV6-1 and TRBJ1-1; D is perhaps TRBD1 (6 bases). Per germline, CDR1 MNHNS and CDR2 SASEGT. CDR3 size: 14 residues. Trimming pared 5 bases from V and 1 base from J, leaving 11 bases between. The CDR3, as DNA: TGTGCCAGCAGTTATGGACAGACGAACACTGAAGCTTTCTTT. This encodes CASSYGQTNTEAFF.

Many counts were recorded for this clonotype. The chain combines TRBV7-3 with TRBJ1-2; 10 bases are a match to TRBD1. Trimming cost V 5 bases and J 7 bases; bases outside gene matches: 4. Germline V gene lookup returns CDR1 SGHTA and CDR2 FQGTGA. The CDR3 totals 13 residues. The CDR3 DNA follows: TGTGCCAGCAGCGCCGGGACAGGGGCTGGCTACACCTTC. Amino acids: CASSAGTGAGYTF.

There are a few counts of this clonotype. The chain uses TRBV20-1 and TRBJ2-1, with a possible D match to TRBD1 (6 bases). V was clipped by 5 bases and J by 12 bases, with 17 bases between them. The germline V gene encodes CDR1 DFQATT and CDR2 SNEGSKA (reference sequence). The CDR3 loop spans 12 amino acids. The CDR3 spells CSAPRGVPVQFF. CDR3 sequence (DNA): TGCAGTGCTCCCAGGGGAGTCCCGGTGCAGTTCTTC.